This TCR beta chain originates from a study of identical twins. TCRdb re-analysed the 5' RACE reads in MiXCR, keeping a single row per CDR3 protein. This sample carries around 220,000 distinct CDR3 sequences, around 15% of them seen once, and the ten largest clones take 8.5% to 10%. The length of the CDR3 is 15 residues. Germline-derived CDR1 and CDR2 are SNHLY and FYNNEI. V was pared by 3 bases and J by 9 bases, with 15 bases between. The sample consisted of memory (CD45RO+) T cells sorted from blood. This TCR was recovered from a woman in her late teens or twenties in good health. This rearrangement joins TRBV2 to TRBJ1-6; maybe TRBD1 (6 bases). The CDR3 spells CASSEQGQGRSPLHF. For the CDR3, the DNA is TGTGCCAGCAGTGAGCAGGGGCAGGGGCGTTCACCCCTCCACTTT.